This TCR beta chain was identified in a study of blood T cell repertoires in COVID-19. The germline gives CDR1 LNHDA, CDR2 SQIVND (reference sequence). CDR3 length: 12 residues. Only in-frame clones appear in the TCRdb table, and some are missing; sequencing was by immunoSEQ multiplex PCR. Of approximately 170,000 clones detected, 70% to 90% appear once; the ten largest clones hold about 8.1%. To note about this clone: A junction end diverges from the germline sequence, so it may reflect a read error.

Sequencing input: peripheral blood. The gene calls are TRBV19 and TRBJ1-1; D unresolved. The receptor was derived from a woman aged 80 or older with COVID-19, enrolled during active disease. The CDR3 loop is CASSMELGRHFF. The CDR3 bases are TGTGCCAGTAGTATGGAGTTAGGGAGGCATTTTTTT.